Included here is one T cell receptor (beta chain) sequence, with context. These data originate in a study of CD8+CD57+ T cells in acquired aplastic anemia. Genomic DNA templated the TCR beta VDJ and CDR3 profiling. TCRdb itself ran the reads through MiXCR, one entry per CDR3 protein. The repertoire consists of roughly 220,000 distinct CDR3 sequences, with over 55% occurring once and the leading ten covering roughly three fifths. For sequencing, patients were chosen who had shown expansion of CD8+CD57+ cells by flow cytometry. Severe acquired aplastic anemia was the diagnosis recorded for all patients. CDR1 and CDR2 (germline): SGHNT, YENEEA. This CDR3 contains 15 residues. V gave up 5 bases and J gave up 9 bases; unmatched junction bases: 7.

What was sequenced was sorted CD4+, CD8+, or CD8+CD57+ T cells (not recorded which) from PBMCs. The receptor was isolated from a human donor with aplastic anemia. This rearrangement joins TRBV11-3 to TRBJ2-1, with 13 nucleotides matching TRBD2. CDR3 sequence (DNA): TGTGCCAGCAGCCATACAGGACTAGCGGGAGTTGAGCAGTTCTTC. It encodes CASSHTGLAGVEQFF.